These T cell receptor beta chains were read from a single sample in a study of T cell changes during pregnancy in multiple sclerosis. This table comes from immunoSEQ multiplex PCR, and its TCRdb copy is limited to in-frame clones, with some not included. Of about 40,000 clones in the sample, 80% to 90% were seen once. The sample in question was CD4+ T cells from peripheral blood mononuclear cells, obtained after pregnancy. The receptors shown here come from a female donor with multiple sclerosis, enrolled in a pregnancy study. Each CDR3 is given with its conserved first and last residue. A D gene is named only where the DNA matches it firmly. Expanded clones get a size class; other rows say once, few or many, or leave the size out.

>TRBJ2-7|-|TRBV7-9|-
TGTGCCAGCCGTCCCGACCCGGGAACCTACGAGCAGTACTTC
CASRPDPGTYEQYF
>TRBJ2-5|-|TRBV29-1|-
TGCAGCGTTATGGAGGGGTTGGAGACCCAGTACTTC
CSVMEGLETQYF
>TRBJ1-5|-|TRBV6-5|-
TGTGCCAGCAGGATTAGTAGCAATCAGCCCCAGCATTTT
CASRISSNQPQHF
>TRBJ2-1|-|TRBV7-9|few
TGTGCCAGCAGCTTAGGAGCGGCCACCTACAATGAGCAGTTCTTC
CASSLGAATYNEQFF
>TRBJ1-5|TRBD1|TRBV6-1|-
TGTGCCAGCAGTGGAGGACAGGGCCGGGATCAGCCCCAGCATTTT
CASSGGQGRDQPQHF
>TRBJ2-2|-|TRBV2|-
TGTGCCAGCAGTGACTTCGCGGGAACGAACACCGGGGAGCTGTTTTTT
CASSDFAGTNTGELFF
>TRBJ2-2|-|TRBV29-1|once
TGCCTCGCCGGACAGCCCGGGGAGCTGTTTTTT
CLAGQPGELFF
>TRBJ1-6|-|TRBV5-6|-
TGTGCCAGCAGCGCCTCCACTGCAAGCTCCTATAATTCACCCCTCCACTTT
CASSASTASSYNSPLHF
>TRBJ2-1|TRBD2|TRBV18|-
TGTGCCAGCTCTCAACTAGCGGCCTCCTACAATGAGCAGTTCTTC
CASSQLAASYNEQFF
>TRBJ2-7|-|TRBV7-2|-
TGTGCCAGCAGCCGAGGGGAGGTCGAGCAGTACTTC
CASSRGEVEQYF
>TRBJ2-2|-|TRBV6-6|-
TGTGCCAGCATAACCGGGACTGAAAACACCGGGGAGCTGTTTTTT
CASITGTENTGELFF
>TRBJ2-7|-|TRBV11-3|once
TGTGCCAGCAGCTTAGGACGGGTTCCCTACGAGCAGTACTTC
CASSLGRVPYEQYF
>TRBJ2-1|TRBD1|TRBV6-4|-
TGTGCCAGCAGTGTGCAGGCAGGGGGTGAGCAGTTCTTC
CASSVQAGGEQFF
>TRBJ1-2|TRBD1|TRBV19|-
TGTGCCAGTAGGGACAGGCCTGGACCCGTCTATGGCTACACCTTC
CASRDRPGPVYGYTF
>TRBJ1-5|TRBD1|TRBV7-9|-
TGTGCCAGCAGCAGACAGGGTGGGAAGCCCCAGCATTTT
CASSRQGGKPQHF
>TRBJ1-3|TRBD1|TRBV18|-
TGTGCCAGCTCGATGGCACAGGGGGCGAAAGGAAACACCATATATTTT
CASSMAQGAKGNTIYF
>TRBJ1-4|TRBD1|TRBV10-3|-
TGTGCCATCAGTCAATATGGGACAGATAATGAAAAACTGTTTTTT
CAISQYGTDNEKLFF
>TRBJ2-5|-|TRBV29-1|-
TGCAGCGTTGGGGGACAACCTCAAGAGACCCAGTACTTC
CSVGGQPQETQYF
>TRBJ2-5|TRBD2|TRBV27|once
TGTGCCAGCAGTCAAACCACCGGACTAGCGGGAATTAGGGAGACCCAGTACTTC
CASSQTTGLAGIRETQYF
>TRBJ1-4|-|TRBV7-2|-
TGTGCCAGCAGCTTACAGGGTTCAACTAATGAAAAACTGTTTTTT
CASSLQGSTNEKLFF
>TRBJ2-3|-|TRBV30|-
TGTGCCTGGAGAGTTTGGGGGGACACAGATACGCAGTATTTT
CAWRVWGDTDTQYF
>TRBJ2-1|TRBD1|TRBV7-9|once
TGTGCCAGCAGCTTAGACTTCGCAGGGGGTATGCAGTTCTTC
CASSLDFAGGMQFF
>TRBJ1-1|TRBD1|TRBV10-3|-
TGTGCCATCAGTGAGACAGGGGGCGCGGATACTGAAGCTTTCTTT
CAISETGGADTEAFF
>TRBJ2-7|TRBD2|TRBV10-3|once
TGTGCCATCGGGGAAGGGACTAGCGGCTACGAGCAGTACTTC
CAIGEGTSGYEQYF
>TRBJ2-3|TRBD2|TRBV30|-
TGTGCCTGGAGTGTCGGGGGGACTAGCACAGATACGCAGTATTTT
CAWSVGGTSTDTQYF
>TRBJ2-1|-|TRBV19|-
TGTGCCAGTAGTATTTGGAGCTCCTACAATGAGCAGTTCTTC
CASSIWSSYNEQFF
>TRBJ2-1|TRBD1|TRBV11-2|-
TGTGCCAGCAGCTTAGTTTCAGGGGGCTCCTACAATGAGCAGTTCTTC
CASSLVSGGSYNEQFF
>TRBJ1-1|-|TRBV7-9|-
TGTGCCAGCAGCCTCCAGGGTGAAGCTTTCTTT
CASSLQGEAFF
>TRBJ2-1|TRBD1|TRBV9|few
TGTGCCAGCAGCGTAGGACAGGGGCTCTACAATGAGCAGTTCTTC
CASSVGQGLYNEQFF
>TRBJ2-6|TRBD1|TRBV5-6|-
TGTGCCAGCAGTAACCCGGGACAGACGGTCTCTGGGGCCAACGTCCTGACTTTC
CASSNPGQTVSGANVLTF
>TRBJ2-2|-|TRBV6-5|-
TGTGCCAGCAGTTACAACGGGGCGAACACCGGGGAGCTGTTTTTT
CASSYNGANTGELFF
>TRBJ2-7|TRBD2|TRBV7-6|-
TGTGCCAGCAGCTTAAGCGGGAGTGTCTACGAGCAGTACTTC
CASSLSGSVYEQYF
>TRBJ2-3|-|TRBV6-6|-
TGTGCCGCCGCGCGGGGTAGGGGCACAGATACGCAGTATTTT
CAAARGRGTDTQYF
>TRBJ2-5|-|TRBV5-6|-
TGTGCCAGCAGCTTGGTACAGGGAGAGACCCAGTACTTC
CASSLVQGETQYF
>TRBJ2-7|TRBD2|TRBV4-2|-
TGTGCCAGCAGCCAAGCGGGAGGGAGCGAGCAGTACTTC
CASSQAGGSEQYF
>TRBJ2-7|TRBD2|TRBV30|-
TGTGCCTGGAGTGTCAACGGACTAGTTCCCTACGAGCAGTACTTC
CAWSVNGLVPYEQYF
>TRBJ1-2|-|TRBV10-2|-
TGCGCCAGCAGTGAGTCGGCGGGGAATGATGATGGCTACACCTTC
CASSESAGNDDGYTF
>TRBJ2-5|TRBD2|TRBV7-2|-
TGTGCCAGCAGATTTACTAGCGGAGAAGAGACCCAGTACTTC
CASRFTSGEETQYF
>TRBJ1-1|-|TRBV7-6|-
TGTGCCAGCAGCTTAGCAGGGGGTGGTAGCACTGAAGCTTTCTTT
CASSLAGGGSTEAFF
>TRBJ2-7|TRBD1|TRBV7-2|once
TGTGCCAGCAGCTTAATAGGGACAGGGGGTTACGAGCAGTACTTC
CASSLIGTGGYEQYF
>TRBJ2-7|-|TRBV7-2|-
TGTGCCAGCAGCAGGGGAGACCCCGGGGGCGAGCAGTACTTC
CASSRGDPGGEQYF
>TRBJ1-3|-|TRBV7-6|once
TGTGCCAGCAGCCCGGCGACAGGTCTCTCTGGAAACACCATATATTTT
CASSPATGLSGNTIYF
>TRBJ2-7|-|TRBV13|-
TGTGCCAGCAGCTCGGACAGAATCTACGAGCAGTACTTC
CASSSDRIYEQYF
>TRBJ2-1|TRBD2|TRBV7-2|-
TGTGCCAGCAGCTTAGGGACTAGCGGGTACAATGAGCAGTTCTTC
CASSLGTSGYNEQFF
>TRBJ1-1|-|TRBV7-9|once
TGTGCCAGCAGCTTATATATCCAGGGAAGACCTGAAGCTTTCTTT
CASSLYIQGRPEAFF
>TRBJ2-2|-|TRBV19|-
TGTGCCAGTAGTACACCAACCTCCCAGGGATCCATGAGGAGGGAGCTGTTTTTT
CASSTPTSQGSMRRELFF
>TRBJ1-1|-|TRBV6-1|-
TGTGCCAGCGCAGACAGAATGAACACTGAAGCTTTCTTT
CASADRMNTEAFF
>TRBJ2-1|TRBD1|TRBV19|-
TGTGCCAGTAGTTCAGGGGCCAGACAGGGAAATGAGCAGTTCTTC
CASSSGARQGNEQFF